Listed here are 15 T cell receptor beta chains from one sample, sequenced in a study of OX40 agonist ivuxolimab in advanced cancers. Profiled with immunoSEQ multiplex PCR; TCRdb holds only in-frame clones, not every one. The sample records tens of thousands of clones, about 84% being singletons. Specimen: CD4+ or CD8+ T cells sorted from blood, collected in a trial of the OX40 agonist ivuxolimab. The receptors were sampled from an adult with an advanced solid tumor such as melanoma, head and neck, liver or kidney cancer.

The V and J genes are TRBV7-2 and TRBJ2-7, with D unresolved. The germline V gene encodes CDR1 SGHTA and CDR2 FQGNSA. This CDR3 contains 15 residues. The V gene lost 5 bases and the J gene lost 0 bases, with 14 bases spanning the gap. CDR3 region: CASSPTDSPSYEQYF. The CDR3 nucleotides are TGTGCCAGCAGCCCGACGGATTCCCCCTCCTACGAGCAGTACTTC. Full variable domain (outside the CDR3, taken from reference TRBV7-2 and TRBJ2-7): GAGVSQSPSNKVTEKGKDVELRCDPISGHTALYWYRQSLGQGLEFLIYFQGNSAPDKSGLPSDRFSAERTGGSVSTLTIQRTQQEDSAVYLCASSPTDSPSYEQYFGPGTRLTVT.

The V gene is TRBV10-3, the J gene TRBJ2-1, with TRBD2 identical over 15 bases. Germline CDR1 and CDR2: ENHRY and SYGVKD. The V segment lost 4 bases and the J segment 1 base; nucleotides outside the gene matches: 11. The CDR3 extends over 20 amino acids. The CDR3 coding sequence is TGTGCCATCAGTGGGGCGGTCGGACTAGCGGGGGGGATGTCCTACAATGAGCAGTTCTTC. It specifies CAISGAVGLAGGMSYNEQFF.

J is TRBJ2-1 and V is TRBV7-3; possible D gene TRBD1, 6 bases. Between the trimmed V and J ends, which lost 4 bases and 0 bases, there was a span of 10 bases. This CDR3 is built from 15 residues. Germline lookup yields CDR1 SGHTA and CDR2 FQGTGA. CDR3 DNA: TGTGCCAGCAGCTCCACAGGGAGCTCCTACAATGAGCAGTTCTTC. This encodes CASSSTGSSYNEQFF.

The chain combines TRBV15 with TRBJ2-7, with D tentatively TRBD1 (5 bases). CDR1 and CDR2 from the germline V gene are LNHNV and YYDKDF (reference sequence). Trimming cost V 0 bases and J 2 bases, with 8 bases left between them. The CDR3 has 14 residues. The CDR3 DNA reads TGTGCCACCAGCAGAGAAGGGGCCGCCTACGAGCAGTACTTC. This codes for CATSREGAAYEQYF.

The CDR3 nucleotides read TGTGCCAGCACCGGCGGCAGCCTCTCCTACAATGAGCAGTTCTTC. This sequence encodes CASTGGSLSYNEQFF. The rearrangement links TRBV9 to TRBJ2-1; D remains unclear. The V end was cut by 6 bases, the J end by 0 bases, with 13 bases between. Looked up from germline, CDR1 is SGDLS and CDR2 is YYNGEE. The CDR3 is 15 residues long.

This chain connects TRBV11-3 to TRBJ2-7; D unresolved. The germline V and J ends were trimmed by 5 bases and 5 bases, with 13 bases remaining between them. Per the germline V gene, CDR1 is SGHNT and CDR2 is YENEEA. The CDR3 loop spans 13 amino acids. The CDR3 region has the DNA TGTGCCAGCAGCGACCAGAAATCCGACGAGCAGTACTTC. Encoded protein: CASSDQKSDEQYF.

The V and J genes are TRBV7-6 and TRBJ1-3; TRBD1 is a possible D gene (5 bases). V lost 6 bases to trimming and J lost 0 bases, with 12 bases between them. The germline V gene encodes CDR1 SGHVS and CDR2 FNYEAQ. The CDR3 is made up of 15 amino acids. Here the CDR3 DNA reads TGTGCCAGCAGACCTTCAGGGAACTCTGGAAACACCATATATTTT. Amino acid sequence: CASRPSGNSGNTIYF.

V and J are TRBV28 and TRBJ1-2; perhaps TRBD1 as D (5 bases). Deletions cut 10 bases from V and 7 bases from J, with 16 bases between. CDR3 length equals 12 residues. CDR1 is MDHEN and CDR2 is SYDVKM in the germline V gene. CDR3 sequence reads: CAIHRQPTGYTF. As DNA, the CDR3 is TGTGCCATCCATCGACAGCCCACTGGCTACACCTTC.

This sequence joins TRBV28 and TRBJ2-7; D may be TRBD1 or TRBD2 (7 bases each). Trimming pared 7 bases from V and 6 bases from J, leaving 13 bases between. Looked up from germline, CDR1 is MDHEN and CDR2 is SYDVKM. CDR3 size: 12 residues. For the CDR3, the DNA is TGTGCCAGCACAGGCAGGGGGGGCGAGCAGTACTTC. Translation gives CASTGRGGEQYF.

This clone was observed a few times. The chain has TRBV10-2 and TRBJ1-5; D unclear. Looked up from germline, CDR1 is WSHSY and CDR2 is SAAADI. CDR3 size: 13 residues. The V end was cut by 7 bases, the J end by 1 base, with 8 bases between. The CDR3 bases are TGCGCCAGCACGTTGGACAGCAATCAGCCCCAGCATTTT. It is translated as CASTLDSNQPQHF.

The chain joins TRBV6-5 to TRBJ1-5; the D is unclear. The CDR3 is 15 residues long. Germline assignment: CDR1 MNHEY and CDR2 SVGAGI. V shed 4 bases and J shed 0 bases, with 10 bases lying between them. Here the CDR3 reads CASSSERDSNQPQHF. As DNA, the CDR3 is TGTGCCAGCAGTTCGGAAAGGGATAGCAATCAGCCCCAGCATTTT.

This CDR3 reads CASSLEGHNSPLHF. The DNA for the CDR3 is TGTGCCAGCAGCTTAGAAGGGCACAATTCACCCCTCCACTTT. The chain has TRBV11-3 and TRBJ1-6, with D uncertain. The CDR3 sequence is 14 residues long. Germline-derived CDR1 and CDR2 are SGHNT and YENEEA. Deletions cut 0 bases from V and 7 bases from J, with 7 bases between. The whole variable domain, filled in from reference TRBV11-3 and TRBJ1-6, reads EAGVVQSPRYKIIEKKQPVAFWCNPISGHNTLYWYLQNLGQGPELLIRYENEEAVDDSQLPKDRFSAERLKGVDSTLKIQPAELGDSAVYLCASSLEGHNSPLHFGNGTRLTVT.

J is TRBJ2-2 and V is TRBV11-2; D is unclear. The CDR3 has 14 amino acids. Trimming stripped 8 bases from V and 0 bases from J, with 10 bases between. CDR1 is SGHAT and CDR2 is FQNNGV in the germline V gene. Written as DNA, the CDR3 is TGTGCCAGCGTCGACGGCGCGAACACCGGGGAGCTGTTTTTT. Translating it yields CASVDGANTGELFF.

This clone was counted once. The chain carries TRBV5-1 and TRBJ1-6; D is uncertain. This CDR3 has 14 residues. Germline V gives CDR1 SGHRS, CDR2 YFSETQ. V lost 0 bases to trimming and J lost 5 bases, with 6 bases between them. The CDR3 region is CASSLGQHNSPLHF. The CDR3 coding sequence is TGCGCCAGCAGCTTGGGTCAGCATAATTCACCCCTCCACTTT.

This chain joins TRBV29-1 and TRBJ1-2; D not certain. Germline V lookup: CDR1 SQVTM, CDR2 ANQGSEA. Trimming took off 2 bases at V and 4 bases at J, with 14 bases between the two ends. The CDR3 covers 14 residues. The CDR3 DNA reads TGCAGCGTTGAATCGACACGAAGTTTCTATGGCTACACCTTC. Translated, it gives CSVESTRSFYGYTF.